These 30 T cell receptor beta chains were sequenced from one sample in a study of T cell repertoires in cytomegalovirus infection. TCRdb re-derived calls from the reads in MiXCR, one entry per CDR3 protein. The sample holds roughly 760,000 distinct CDR3 sequences, less than 40% seen once. The sequenced material came from PBMCs. These TCRs come from a human donor in good health (CMV status not recorded). Some clones in this sample may be carry-over from other donors' samples.

To note about this clonotype: One end of the junction fails to match germline, which may point to a read error. This sequence joins TRBV9 and TRBJ2-1; the D gene could be TRBD1 or TRBD2 (5 bases each). The CDR3 sequence is 17 residues long. In germline, CDR1 is SGDLS, CDR2 YYNGEE. CDR3 nucleotide sequence: TGTGCCATCAGCGTAGGCATGGCAGGGAGCTCCTACAATGAGCAGTTCTTC. Its protein product is CAISVGMAGSSYNEQFF.

V usage is TRBV18 and J usage is TRBJ2-7; 10 bases align to TRBD1. The CDR3 length is 14 residues. Germline V gene lookup returns CDR1 KGHSH and CDR2 LQKENI. J was trimmed by 6 bases and V by 4 bases; bases with no gene match: 6. The CDR3 region is CASSQGQGIAEQYF. DNA of the CDR3: TGTGCCAGCTCACAGGGACAGGGGATCGCCGAGCAGTACTTC.

The chain joins TRBV27 to TRBJ1-1; 9 bases align to TRBD1. CDR3 length: 13 amino acids. Germline-derived CDR1 and CDR2 are MNHEY and SMNVEV (reference sequence). V dropped 9 bases and J dropped 3; count of bases not matched to a gene: 5. The CDR3 loop reads CASTGGADTEAFF. The DNA of the CDR3 is TGTGCCAGTACAGGGGGCGCGGACACTGAAGCTTTCTTT.

The chain couples TRBV5-4 to TRBJ2-5, with a weak D call TRBD1 (6 bases). V was clipped by 5 bases and J by 0 bases, with 8 bases between them. The CDR3 runs 13 residues. From germline, CDR1 is SGHNT and CDR2 YYREEE (reference sequence). The CDR3 is CASRRTDQETQYF. The CDR3 DNA sequence: TGTGCCAGCAGGAGGACAGACCAAGAGACCCAGTACTTC.

V is TRBV10-3 and J is TRBJ1-4; unclear D gene. The CDR3 contains 14 residues. The germline V gene encodes CDR1 ENHRY and CDR2 SYGVKD. V was trimmed by 2 bases and J by 3 bases, leaving 7 bases between them. This CDR3 is CAISEGMANEKLFF. CDR3 bases: TGTGCCATCAGTGAGGGGATGGCTAATGAAAAACTGTTTTTT.

Ten or more counts support this clonotype. V usage is TRBV7-6 and J usage is TRBJ1-5; a weak D match, TRBD1 (5 bases). Germline values: CDR1 SGHVS, CDR2 FNYEAQ. V lost 5 bases and J lost 5, with 13 bases in between. The CDR3 spans 14 residues. The CDR3 loop is CASSPRGNDQPQHF. The CDR3 nucleotides read TGTGCCAGCAGCCCCCGGGGGAACGATCAGCCCCAGCATTTT.

The J gene is TRBJ2-1, the V gene TRBV7-9; 10 bases line up with TRBD1. V was clipped by 4 bases and J by 7 bases; unmatched bases: 7. CDR1 SEHNR and CDR2 FQNEAQ come from the germline V gene (reference sequence). CDR3 length equals 15 residues. The CDR3 region is CASSSTGGRENEQFF. The CDR3 DNA reads TGTGCCAGCAGCTCGACAGGGGGCCGGGAGAATGAGCAGTTCTTC.

The gene calls are TRBV10-3 and TRBJ2-6; D possibly corresponds to TRBD2 (7 bases). The CDR3 totals 16 residues. Trimming cost V 2 bases and J 0 bases, with 8 bases left between them. Germline V gene sequence: CDR1 ENHRY, CDR2 SYGVKD. Here the CDR3 reads CAISEGGASGANVLTF. CDR3 nucleotide sequence: TGTGCCATCAGTGAGGGGGGGGCCTCTGGGGCCAACGTCCTGACTTTC.

This clonotype was recorded at least ten times. The chain employs TRBV12-3 or TRBV12-4 and TRBJ2-3; TRBD1 matches at 10 bases. This CDR3 comprises 15 residues. The J segment lost 1 base and the V segment lost 5 bases, leaving 3 bases of the junction unmatched. CDR3 bases: TGTGCCAGCAGTCGGGACAGGGGACGCACAGATACGCAGTATTTT. This codes for CASSRDRGRTDTQYF.

This chain connects TRBV28 to TRBJ2-7, with D maybe TRBD1 (5 bases). Germline V lookup: CDR1 MDHEN, CDR2 SYDVKM. CDR3 length: 14 amino acids. V dropped 7 bases and J dropped 1 base, with 14 bases sitting between them. CDR3 protein: CASIPRTTSYEQYF. The CDR3 DNA reads TGTGCCAGCATCCCTCGGACAACGTCCTACGAGCAGTACTTC.

In its sample, this clonotype was seen a few times. The chain is built from TRBV7-9 and TRBJ2-2, with D uncertain. V lost 6 bases and J lost 3, with 20 bases in between. This CDR3 comprises 17 residues. Germline loops: CDR1 SEHNR, CDR2 FQNEAQ (reference sequence). The CDR3 DNA follows: TGTGCCAGCAGGGCAATAGGATGGCAGATAGACACCGGGGAGCTGTTTTTT. Translated: CASRAIGWQIDTGELFF.

The rearrangement links TRBV7-6 to TRBJ2-1, with 8 bases aligning to TRBD1. The CDR3 has 15 amino acids. Losses at the gene ends were 5 bases for V and 8 bases for J; bases not matched to a gene: 11. CDR1 SGHVS and CDR2 FNYEAQ come from the germline V gene. CDR3 in DNA: TGTGCCAGCAGCGCGTGGGGACAGGATGGGGATGAGCAGTTCTTC. Its protein product is CASSAWGQDGDEQFF.

This clonotype was seen only a few times. The chain's CDR3 is CASRLRTGGPYEQYF. As DNA, the CDR3 is TGTGCCAGCAGACTTAGGACAGGGGGGCCCTACGAGCAGTACTTC. The rearrangement uses TRBV28 and TRBJ2-7, with 10 positions matching TRBD1. This CDR3 has 15 amino acids. Germline CDR1 reads MDHEN; CDR2 reads SYDVKM. V lost 6 bases, J lost 2 bases, and 7 bases stayed unmatched.

V is TRBV7-9 and J is TRBJ1-4, with unresolved D. The CDR3 is 19 amino acids. The germline V gene has CDR1 SEHNR and CDR2 FQNEAQ (reference sequence). With 1 base removed from V and 5 bases from J, the gap between germline ends came to 23 bases. This chain's CDR3 is CASSLVTHLRHGLNEKLFF. DNA for the CDR3: TGTGCCAGCAGCTTAGTAACCCACCTCCGACATGGATTAAATGAAAAACTGTTTTTT. Drawing the rest from reference TRBV7-9 and TRBJ1-4, the complete variable domain is DTGVSQNPRHKITKRGQNVTFRCDPISEHNRLYWYRQTLGQGPEFLTYFQNEAQLEKSRLLSDRFSAERPKGSFSTLEIQRTEQGDSAMYLCASSLVTHLRHGLNEKLFFGSGTQLSVL.

The table lists this clonotype with a few counts. The genes are TRBV4-1 and TRBJ1-6; maybe TRBD1 (6 bases). The CDR3 runs 16 residues. V was clipped by 2 bases and J by 9 bases, with 17 bases between them. Germline V gene data show CDR1 as MGHRA and CDR2 as YSYEKL. CDR3 sequence reads: CASSQPYGGRRSPLHF. In DNA, the CDR3 is TGCGCCAGCAGCCAACCGTACGGGGGGCGACGTTCACCCCTCCACTTT.

As concerns this clonotype: This sequence may be a read error, since a much larger clone differs from it by one base. Because the CDR3's place on the DNA is in doubt, the DNA is left out and the CDR3 is given as listed by TCRdb. The genes are TRBV27 and TRBJ2-2; the table's D call, TRBD1, has no DNA check behind it. Germline lookup yields CDR1 MNHEY and CDR2 SMNVEV (reference sequence). The CDR3 spans 14 residues, counting both ends. The CDR3 region is CASSFGDGIGERFF.

The chain is built from TRBV7-3 and TRBJ2-6; TRBD1 matches at 8 bases. The CDR3 spans 18 residues. Germline assignment: CDR1 SGHTA and CDR2 FQGTGA. The V and J ends lost 6 bases and 0 bases, in that order; junction bases with no gene match: 10. CDR3 protein: CASSAPGQDRSGANVLTF. DNA for the CDR3: TGTGCCAGCAGTGCGCCGGGACAGGACCGCTCTGGGGCCAACGTCCTGACTTTC.

The chain combines TRBV12-3 or TRBV12-4 with TRBJ1-3, with 8 positions matching TRBD1. The V segment lost 3 bases and the J segment 2 bases; nucleotides outside the gene matches: 12. The CDR3 totals 18 residues. The CDR3 protein is CASSLGTGGALAGNTIYF. In DNA, the CDR3 is TGTGCCAGCAGTTTGGGGACAGGTGGGGCTCTGGCTGGAAACACCATATATTTT.

This rearrangement joins TRBV28 to TRBJ2-7, with 7 bases lining up with TRBD1. Losses at the gene ends were 2 bases for V and 2 bases for J; bases not matched to a gene: 6. CDR1 MDHEN and CDR2 SYDVKM come from the germline V gene. This CDR3 has 15 residues. In nucleotides, the CDR3 is TGTGCCAGCAGTTTACCCAAGGGACAGACCTACGAGCAGTACTTC. Its protein is CASSLPKGQTYEQYF.

The chain carries TRBV27 and TRBJ2-1; D ambiguous. Deletions cut 4 bases from V and 5 bases from J, with 12 bases between. Germline V gives CDR1 MNHEY, CDR2 SMNVEV (reference sequence). The length of the CDR3 is 14 residues. This CDR3 reads CASSSFTANNEQFF. The DNA for the CDR3 is TGTGCCAGCAGTTCATTTACAGCTAACAATGAGCAGTTCTTC.

The V and J genes are TRBV25-1 and TRBJ1-5; TRBD1 might be the D (6 bases). Germline V gives CDR1 MGHDK, CDR2 SYGVNS. This CDR3 has 17 residues. With 2 bases removed from V and 5 bases from J, the gap between germline ends came to 19 bases. DNA for the CDR3: TGTGCCAGCAGTGAACGGGGGGGGAGGGACATCCATCAGCCCCAGCATTTT. It codes for CASSERGGRDIHQPQHF.

A few counts support this clonotype. The chain is built from TRBV5-1 and TRBJ2-5, with 14 nucleotides matching TRBD2. Germline trimming cut 2 bases from V and 4 bases from J; bases unmatched to any gene: 7. Germline loops: CDR1 SGHRS, CDR2 YFSETQ. CDR3 size: 17 residues. The CDR3 bases are TGCGCCAGCAGCTTCCCGGGACTAGCGGGAGTAAGAGAGACCCAGTACTTC. Protein product: CASSFPGLAGVRETQYF.

This clonotype has more than one count but fewer than ten. V gene TRBV6-1 combines with J gene TRBJ2-4; TRBD2 matches 12 bases. Germline trimming cut 2 bases from V and 7 bases from J; bases unmatched to any gene: 9. The CDR3 is 17 residues long. Looked up from germline, CDR1 is MNHNS and CDR2 is SASEGT. CDR3 nucleotide sequence: TGTGCCAGCAGTGAACAGACTAGCGGGAGCAGCCGGAACATTCAGTACTTC. Translating gives CASSEQTSGSSRNIQYF.

The chain carries TRBV6-1 and TRBJ2-2; D ambiguous. The V and J ends lost 3 bases and 7 bases respectively, with 9 bases between them. The CDR3 is 13 amino acids. Per the germline V gene, CDR1 is MNHNS and CDR2 is SASEGT. In DNA, the CDR3 is TGTGCCAGCAGTGAGGCCACCCGCGGGGAGCTGTTTTTT. As protein: CASSEATRGELFF.

This chain connects TRBV23-1 to TRBJ1-1; 11 nucleotides agree with TRBD1. TRBV23-1 is classed as an ORF, of uncertain function. The CDR3 sequence is 20 residues long. J gave up 4 bases and V 0 bases, and 16 bases lay outside the gene matches. CDR3 amino acids: CASSQSGGDRGIVRSTEAFF. The CDR3 coding sequence is TGCGCCAGCAGTCAATCGGGGGGGGACAGGGGGATAGTCCGGAGCACTGAAGCTTTCTTT.

This clonotype was picked up a small number of times. The V and J genes are TRBV28 and TRBJ2-5; D is ambiguous. The CDR3 is made up of 13 amino acids. V was pared by 9 bases and J by 1 base, with 12 bases between. In germline, CDR1 is MDHEN, CDR2 SYDVKM. The CDR3 region has the DNA TGTGCCAGTGGTTACGGACGCCAAGAGACCCAGTACTTC. Protein sequence: CASGYGRQETQYF.

The chain employs TRBV24-1 and TRBJ2-3; D uncertain. The CDR3 has 13 amino acids. Germline V gene data show CDR1 as KGHDR and CDR2 as SFDVKD. Trimming took 3 bases from V and 0 from J, leaving 3 bases between them. The CDR3 DNA reads as TGTGCCACCAGTGATGAGAGCACAGATACGCAGTATTTT. Protein sequence: CATSDESTDTQYF.

The J gene is TRBJ1-1, the V gene TRBV28, with a weak D call TRBD1 (6 bases). The length of the CDR3 is 13 residues. V lost 7 bases, J lost 7 bases, and 16 bases lay in between. Germline V CDR1 and CDR2: MDHEN, SYDVKM. The CDR3, as DNA: TGTGCCAGCACTACCGGGGGGCCGGTTGAAGCTTTCTTT. Translated: CASTTGGPVEAFF.

Many counts were recorded for this clonotype. The chain joins TRBV11-3 to TRBJ2-1; D is unclear. The CDR3 has 12 residues. The germline V and J ends were trimmed by 3 bases and 6 bases, with 6 bases remaining between them. CDR1 SGHNT and CDR2 YENEEA come from the germline V gene. The CDR3 region has the DNA TGTGCCAGCAGCTTTCTCCCCAATGAGCAGTTCTTC. Translating gives CASSFLPNEQFF. Supplemented by reference TRBV11-3 and TRBJ2-1, the full variable domain reads EAGVVQSPRYKIIEKKQPVAFWCNPISGHNTLYWYLQNLGQGPELLIRYENEEAVDDSQLPKDRFSAERLKGVDSTLKIQPAELGDSAVYLCASSFLPNEQFFGPGTRLTVL.

The V call is TRBV27, the J call TRBJ2-5; TRBD2 agrees at 7 bases. The CDR3 is 14 residues long. After removal of 6 bases from V and 5 bases from J, the junction contained 9 bases not matched to a gene. CDR1 MNHEY and CDR2 SMNVEV come from the germline V gene (reference sequence). For the CDR3, the DNA is TGTGCCAGCAGACGTATATTCGGGGGGGAGACCCAGTACTTC. It translates to CASRRIFGGETQYF.